The clone carrying this T cell receptor beta chain was detected only a few times. Its antigen is undetermined. This sample is drawn from a study of T cells after yellow fever vaccination. By 5'RACE template switching, TCR cDNA was produced, with a universal primer site and UMIs added in the process. TCRdb redid the calling of the 5' RACE reads with MiXCR, one entry per CDR3 protein. The sample contains around 340,000 distinct CDR3 sequences, 9.5% to 15% of which appear only once. Study results and limitations: In FACS-sorted repertoires, abundant clonotypes from the bulk population could appear as contaminants. Though weaker, the secondary response peaked faster, on day 5 versus 15. Clones that expanded after primary vaccination mostly reappeared after the booster (roughly 96% CD4, 80% to 90% CD8).

The germline V and J ends were trimmed by 6 bases and 2 bases, with 19 bases remaining between them. From germline, CDR1 is MGHDK and CDR2 SYGVNS. The CDR3 consists of 16 residues. The rearrangement links TRBV25-1 to TRBJ2-5; D gene uncertain. The clonotype comes from a man in his late teens or twenties who received the YFV17D yellow fever vaccine. The source material was CD4+ T cells sorted from PBMCs, sampled 15 days after the yellow fever booster vaccination. CDR3 sequence (DNA): TGTGCCAGCAGGACTCCCTTTACGGAGACTCAAGAGACCCAGTACTTC. Residues: CASRTPFTETQETQYF. Using reference TRBV25-1 and TRBJ2-5 for the parts outside the CDR3, the full variable domain is EADIYQTPRYLVIGTGKKITLECSQTMGHDKMYWYQQDPGMELHLIHYSYGVNSTEKGDLSSESTVSRIRTEHFPLTLESARPSHTSQYLCASRTPFTETQETQYFGPGTRLLVL.